The present entry profiles one T cell receptor beta chain with its context. Many counts were recorded for this clonotype. Its cognate antigen has yet to be identified. Base qualities were left out, and no much larger clone turns up one base away. Reads for this sample came from an Illumina NovaSeq 6000. TCRalpha and TCRbeta cDNA libraries were constructed by 5'RACE with constant-segment primers, with sample barcodes and unique molecular identifiers being introduced. RNA was extracted from every sample with Trizol reagent. Libraries were amplified in two PCR steps, with a second sample barcode and Illumina TruSeq adapters added in the second step. Sequencing of libraries was performed on an Illumina NovaSeq with 2 x 150 bp paired-end reads. The study's processing was this. Reads were demultiplexed and collapsed into UMI-guided consensus sequences with migec v1.2.7. With mixcr v2.1.11, UMI consensuses were aligned to TRA and TRB V and J templates and assembled into clonotypes. Clonotypes were classified as expanded or contracted when called significant by both edgeR and NoisET, with noise models trained on biological replicates. For edgeR calls, a false discovery rate-adjusted p below 0.01 and a log2 fold-change threshold of 1 were applied. PCA with hierarchical clustering of max-normalized trajectories of the 1000 most abundant clonotypes was used as exploratory dynamics analysis. Separately sequenced CD4+ and CD8+ repertoires were used to assign the CD4 or CD8 phenotype of responding clones. TCRdb trimmed public reads at Q25 via fastp, called clones via MiXCR and kept in-frame beta chains. Here each entry gathers all rows of one CDR3 protein and keeps the most common genes and DNA. TCRdb, rather than the study authors, made the V and J calls. The sample table contains approximately 400,000 distinct CDR3 sequences; only one count was recorded for roughly a quarter of them. Around 9.5% of the sample is taken by the ten largest.

The entry originates in a study of T-cell memory formation after mild COVID-19 (dated by TCRdb to about 2021). Study-wide context: TCR sequence clusters from the two donors were largely donor specific. In a couple of donors, T-cell clones that expanded and contracted after mild COVID-19 were followed by sequencing TCRalpha and TCRbeta repertoires longitudinally. The cohort comprised two young, previously healthy adult volunteers, one female and one male.

PBMCs were isolated by Ficoll-Paque density gradient centrifugation. Beyond this particular receptor, the publication reports: Contracting CD4+ clones were located mainly in the CM and EM memory subsets, whereas CD8+ clones were found to be enriched in EMRA. Clones that contracted from day 15 to 85 showed balanced CD4/CD8 phenotypes, whereas a second wave of clones that expanded from day 15 to 37 leaned towards CD4+. Some responding clones were detected in pre-infection memory, suggesting pre-existing cross-reactive memory T cells joined the SARS-CoV-2 response. Whether the second-wave clones peaking on day 37 were SARS-CoV-2 specific was not confirmed. The study covered only a couple of mild cases, and larger cohorts including severe cases with pre-infection samples were considered necessary.

The clonotype was recovered from an adult woman who had mild COVID-19 (a few samples of this study predate the infection). The sample titles of this study are shuffled in the database, so cell type and time point are left out; the donor was told from shared clones. The material sequenced was PBMCs or a T cell subset sorted from them (not recorded which).

The CDR3 region: CASSSGQTNEKLFF. The sequence in DNA is TGTGCCAGCAGCTCGGGACAGACTAATGAAAAACTGTTTTTT. The chain was built from TRBV5-6 and TRBJ1-4; 7 nucleotides in the junction match TRBD1. Germline trimming: 3 bases from V, 2 bases from J; junction bases outside gene matches: 1. Looking up the germline V gene yields CDR1 SGHDT and CDR2 YYEEEE. The CDR3 measures 14 amino acids from cysteine to phenylalanine. The read is trimmed to its CDR3 DNA, 42 bases read in frame from base 1.